This TCR beta chain is drawn from a study of blood T cell repertoires in COVID-19. This CDR3 comprises 18 residues. Germline V lookup: CDR1 SQVTM, CDR2 ANQGSEA. Germline trimming cut 0 bases from V and 0 bases from J; bases unmatched to any gene: 10. The repertoire was sequenced with immunoSEQ multiplex PCR; TCRdb's copy has only in-frame clones and lacks some. This table holds over 150,000 clones, 70% to 80% found once. In this sample, this clone turned up once. Recovery among Cohort 3 donors was established by two negative PCRs, clearance, or symptom resolution. The chain is built from TRBV29-1 and TRBJ2-1; 8 bases align to TRBD1. The source is a woman between 50 and 59 years old who had recovered from COVID-19. Sequencing input: PBMCs or T cells enriched from blood (not recorded which). Here the CDR3 DNA reads TGCAGCGTTGAAGATCTTCCGGGACAGGATAGCTCCTACAATGAGCAGTTCTTC. It translates to CSVEDLPGQDSSYNEQFF.